The rows below give T cell receptor beta chains drawn from one sample of a study of graft-versus-host responses after intestinal transplantation. Only in-frame clones appear in the TCRdb table, and some are missing; sequencing was by immunoSEQ multiplex PCR. The repertoire holds some 110,000 clones, with 85% to 95% as singletons. Their antigens remain unidentified. The sample in question was unstimulated CD8+ T cells sorted from spleen or lymph node cells, obtained before transplant. Source of these receptors: a human donor who was the organ donor for an intestinal transplant. Both conserved end residues are part of each CDR3. A D gene is named only where the DNA matches it firmly. Only part of the rows carry a size: once, few, many, or a class if the clone is expanded.

v_gene	j_gene	d_gene	abundance	CDR3aa	CDR3nt
TRBV28	TRBJ2-7	TRBD1	-	CASSFGTGYEQYF	TGTGCCAGCAGTTTCGGGACAGGCTACGAGCAGTACTTC
TRBV5-5	TRBJ2-7	TRBD2	once	CASSWSRREAAYEQYF	TGTGCCAGCAGCTGGTCCCGCCGGGAGGCCGCCTACGAGCAGTACTTC
TRBV6-5	TRBJ2-3	TRBD1	-	CASSQRQGHTDTQYF	TGTGCCAGCAGTCAAAGACAGGGGCACACAGATACGCAGTATTTT
TRBV21-1	TRBJ2-3	-	-	CASSKRPHRGQYF	TGTGCCAGCAGCAAAAGGCCCCATCGGGGGCAGTATTTT
TRBV28	TRBJ2-3	-	-	CASTGDRTDTQYF	TGTGCCAGCACGGGGGATCGGACAGATACGCAGTATTTT
TRBV7-8	TRBJ2-1	TRBD2	-	CASTGGWGRADEQFF	TGTGCCAGCACCGGAGGTTGGGGGAGGGCCGATGAGCAGTTCTTC
TRBV30	TRBJ2-1	-	-	CAWSGGPHNPNEQFF	TGTGCCTGGAGCGGGGGGCCCCATAATCCCAATGAGCAGTTCTTC
TRBV2	TRBJ2-3	TRBD2	-	CASSDIRGGTDTQYF	TGTGCCAGCAGTGATATTCGGGGGGGCACAGATACGCAGTATTTT
TRBV6-5	TRBJ2-1	-	once	CASSLGTPPYNEQFF	TGTGCCAGCAGTCTAGGGACACCTCCTTACAATGAGCAGTTCTTC
TRBV4-3	TRBJ1-4	TRBD1	-	CASSQDRGELFF	TGCGCCAGCAGCCAAGACAGGGGGGAACTGTTTTTT
TRBV2	TRBJ2-7	-	-	CASRGPSYEQYF	TGTGCCAGCAGGGGGCCCTCCTACGAGCAGTACTTC
TRBV27	TRBJ1-2	-	-	CASSLGPQGGDGYTF	TGTGCCAGCAGTTTAGGTCCCCAAGGAGGGGATGGCTACACCTTC
TRBV28	TRBJ1-4	-	-	CASSTPRDGSEKLFF	TGTGCCAGCAGCACCCCCCGGGACGGTAGTGAAAAACTGTTTTTT
TRBV7-6	TRBJ2-1	TRBD1	-	CASSLAGTAYNEQFF	TGTGCCAGCAGCTTAGCCGGGACAGCTTACAATGAGCAGTTCTTC
TRBV19	TRBJ1-1	-	-	CASTKGGGPNTEAFF	TGTGCCAGTACCAAAGGGGGGGGGCCCAACACTGAAGCTTTCTTT
TRBV7-6	TRBJ1-5	-	once	CASSLGVNQPQHF	TGTGCCAGCAGCTTAGGGGTCAATCAGCCCCAGCATTTT
TRBV7-2	TRBJ2-7	TRBD2	-	CASSLLAGENGDEQYF	TGTGCCAGCAGCTTACTGGCGGGAGAGAACGGCGACGAGCAGTACTTC
TRBV29-1	TRBJ2-2	-	-	CSALTGTYTGELFF	TGCAGCGCCCTGACCGGGACTTACACCGGGGAGCTGTTTTTT
TRBV2	TRBJ1-1	-	-	CASSDRLNTEAFF	TGTGCCAGCAGTGACAGATTGAACACTGAAGCTTTCTTT
TRBV5-1	TRBJ2-1	TRBD2	once	CASSGRTSGVYNEQFF	TGCGCCAGCAGCGGGCGTACTAGCGGCGTGTACAATGAGCAGTTCTTC
TRBV27	TRBJ2-7	-	-	CASLASPYEQYF	TGTGCCAGCTTAGCGTCCCCCTACGAGCAGTACTTC
TRBV19	TRBJ2-1	TRBD2	-	CASMSGRAGEQFF	TGTGCCAGTATGAGCGGGAGGGCCGGGGAGCAGTTCTTC
TRBV27	TRBJ1-1	-	-	CASSPRDENTEAFF	TGTGCCAGCAGTCCCAGAGACGAGAACACTGAAGCTTTCTTT
TRBV4-1	TRBJ1-5	-	few	CASSPGASNQPQHF	TGCGCCAGCAGCCCCGGGGCTAGCAATCAGCCCCAGCATTTT
TRBV6-6	TRBJ2-1	-	-	CASSRDWPPYNEQFF	TGTGCCAGCAGCCGGGACTGGCCACCCTACAATGAGCAGTTCTTC
TRBV28	TRBJ2-3	-	-	CASSLSWADTQYF	TGTGCCAGCAGTTTATCTTGGGCAGATACGCAGTATTTT
TRBV4-3	TRBJ2-7	-	-	CASSPWEVSAADSYEQYF	TGCGCCAGCAGCCCATGGGAAGTATCAGCGGCGGACTCCTACGAGCAGTACTTC
TRBV5-6	TRBJ2-5	TRBD1	-	CASSLAYLGQERETQYF	TGTGCCAGCAGCTTGGCCTACTTGGGACAGGAGAGGGAGACCCAGTACTTC
TRBV9	TRBJ2-3	TRBD2	-	CASSLRLAGGQQTQYF	TGTGCCAGCAGCCTCCGACTAGCGGGAGGGCAGCAGACGCAGTATTTT
TRBV21-1	TRBJ2-7	-	-	CASSRVALALSYEQYF	TGTGCCAGCAGCAGGGTAGCTTTAGCGTTGTCCTACGAGCAGTACTTC
TRBV6-1	TRBJ1-2	-	-	CASKFYGYTF	TGTGCCAGCAAATTCTATGGCTACACCTTC
TRBV5-6	TRBJ1-3	-	-	CASSQAGSYSGNTIYF	TGTGCCAGCAGCCAGGCCGGGAGTTACTCTGGAAACACCATATATTTT
TRBV27	TRBJ2-7	-	-	CASSNEGYEQYF	TGTGCCAGCAGTAATGAGGGCTACGAGCAGTACTTC
TRBV5-8	TRBJ2-2	-	-	CASSLDLGAGELFF	TGTGCCAGCAGCTTGGATCTGGGAGCCGGGGAGCTGTTTTTT
TRBV5-1	TRBJ2-7	TRBD1	-	CASSYATGSEQYF	TGCGCCAGCAGTTACGCGACAGGGTCCGAGCAGTACTTC
TRBV9	TRBJ2-6	TRBD1	-	CASSDRGRALAGANVLTF	TGTGCCAGCAGCGACAGGGGGCGGGCTCTTGCTGGGGCCAACGTCCTGACTTTC
TRBV5-1	TRBJ1-2	-	-	CASSSTIKNYGYTF	TGCGCCAGCAGCTCCACGATTAAAAACTATGGCTACACCTTC
TRBV18	TRBJ2-2	-	-	CASSPGTESGELFF	TGTGCCAGCTCACCAGGGACGGAGTCCGGGGAGCTGTTTTTT
TRBV2	TRBJ2-1	-	-	CASRAGPSSYNEQFF	TGTGCCAGCAGGGCGGGACCCAGCTCCTACAATGAGCAGTTCTTC
TRBV11-1	TRBJ2-3	TRBD1	-	CASSLRRGTGRYDTQYF	TGTGCCAGCAGCTTACGGCGTGGGACAGGGCGGTATGATACGCAGTATTTT
TRBV30	TRBJ1-1	-	-	CAWSGVGDTEAFF	TGTGCCTGGAGTGGAGTTGGGGACACTGAAGCTTTCTTT
TRBV6-1	TRBJ2-7	-	once	CASSPQGPYEQYF	TGTGCCAGCAGTCCACAGGGCCCCTACGAGCAGTACTTC
TRBV14	TRBJ1-2	TRBD1	-	CASSPGTGGLYRGYTF	TGTGCCAGCAGCCCCGGGACAGGGGGTCTCTATCGTGGCTACACCTTC
TRBV6-6	TRBJ2-6	-	-	CASSPLGGANVLTF	TGTGCCAGCAGCCCTTTGGGGGGGGCCAACGTCCTGACTTTC
TRBV6-6	TRBJ1-5	-	-	CASSYPYRAHQPQHF	TGTGCCAGCAGTTACCCATACAGGGCCCATCAGCCCCAGCATTTT
TRBV10-3	TRBJ2-3	-	-	CAISESGRVTDTQYF	TGTGCCATCAGTGAGTCCGGCAGGGTGACAGATACGCAGTATTTT
TRBV4-1	TRBJ2-1	TRBD1	-	CASSQETGALGFF	TGCGCCAGCAGCCAGGAAACAGGGGCCTTAGGGTTCTTC
TRBV4-1	TRBJ2-1	TRBD1	-	CASSQTGGRNEQFF	TGCGCCAGCAGCCAAACAGGGGGCCGGAATGAGCAGTTCTTC
TRBV14	TRBJ2-7	TRBD2	once	CASSQFRLARAHEQYF	TGTGCCAGCAGCCAATTTCGACTAGCTAGGGCACACGAGCAGTACTTC
TRBV19	TRBJ1-1	-	-	CASSIDYGLRGFMNTEAFF	TGTGCCAGTAGTATAGATTACGGGTTGCGTGGGTTCATGAACACTGAAGCTTTCTTT
TRBV9	TRBJ2-6	TRBD1	-	CASSGAGGTPNVLTF	TGTGCCAGCAGCGGGGCAGGGGGAACCCCCAACGTCCTGACTTTC
TRBV15	TRBJ1-1	-	-	CATSRDSGREAFF	TGTGCCACCAGCAGAGATTCGGGCAGAGAAGCTTTCTTT